This T cell receptor (beta chain) derives from a study of blood T cell repertoires in COVID-19. This clone was recorded only once. Germline values: CDR1 LGHDT, CDR2 YNNKEL (reference sequence). With V trimmed by 5 bases and J by 0 bases, 7 bases remained unmatched. This CDR3 has 17 residues. The authors' processing: Quantification of nucleated cells was approximated via reference gene primer amplification. TCRdb's copy holds only in-frame clones and misses some; the assay was immunoSEQ multiplex PCR. V, J and clone size are taken as reported in that table, and D and trimming were inferred from the DNA itself. Among around 200,000 clones, approximately 90% were seen once, and the ten largest hold over 1%.

This chain links TRBV3-1 (or the pseudogene TRBV3-2) with TRBJ2-6, with 7 bases aligning to TRBD1. This TCR derives from a man between 25 and 39 years old who had recovered from COVID-19. The sequencing input was PBMCs or T cells enriched from blood (not recorded which). In nucleotides, the CDR3 is TGTGCCAGCAGCTATCAGACAGGGAGCTCTGGGGCCAACGTCCTGACTTTC. It translates to CASSYQTGSSGANVLTF.